This is a list of T cell receptor beta chains from one sample in a study of control samples from healthy donors and cancer patients. Assay: immunoSEQ multiplex PCR; the TCRdb copy retains only in-frame clones and omits some. The table has about 61,000 clones, around 91% seen once. Sequenced input: PBMCs. These receptors were collected from a man in his sixties with colorectal cancer. Each CDR3 is given with its conserved first and last residue. A D gene is named only where the DNA matches it firmly. Clone sizes are given selectively: once, few, many, or a class where the clone is expanded.

>TRBV18|.|TRBJ1-1|.
TGTGCCAGCTCACCATTGAACACTGAAGCTTTCTTT
CASSPLNTEAFF
>TRBV3-1/TRBV3-2|.|TRBJ2-5|.
TGTGCCAGCAGCTTTACGGGATCACGAGGAGAGACCCAGTACTTC
CASSFTGSRGETQYF
>TRBV25-1|once|TRBJ2-3|.
TGTGCCAGCAGTGAAGGGACCACCCGCACAGATACGCAGTATTTT
CASSEGTTRTDTQYF
>TRBV5-8|.|TRBJ2-6|.
TGTGCCAGCAGCCGCGGCCACTCTGGGGCCAACGTCCTGACTTTC
CASSRGHSGANVLTF
>TRBV4-1|.|TRBJ2-1|TRBD2
TGCGCCAGCAGTACGACTAGCGGGGGGCCCTACAATGAGCAGTTCTTC
CASSTTSGGPYNEQFF
>TRBV19|.|TRBJ1-5|.
TGTGCCAGTAGTAGCCGGGGCTGGGATAATCAGCCCCAGCATTTT
CASSSRGWDNQPQHF
>TRBV5-8|.|TRBJ2-2|TRBD2
TGTGCCAGCAGGCGACTAGCTAGCGGGGAGCTGTTTTTT
CASRRLASGELFF
>TRBV6-6|.|TRBJ1-4|TRBD1
TGTGCCAGCAGTTCAGGACAGGGGGCTCGTCGTGAAAAACTGTTTTTT
CASSSGQGARREKLFF
>TRBV29-1|.|TRBJ2-5|TRBD1
TGCAGCGTTGGGGGCGAACAGGGGTTCCAAGAGACCCAGTACTTC
CSVGGEQGFQETQYF
>TRBV12-3/TRBV12-4|.|TRBJ1-1|TRBD1
TGTGCCAGTAGGGACAGGGAAGGCACTGAAGCTTTCTTT
CASRDREGTEAFF
>TRBV6-1|.|TRBJ1-5|.
TGTGCCAGCAGTGAATTAAGCAATCAGCCCCAGCATTTT
CASSELSNQPQHF
>TRBV5-1|.|TRBJ2-1|TRBD2
TGCGCCAGCAGCTTGGAGCCAGCGGGGAGTTTTAGCTCCTACAATGAGCAGTTCTTC
CASSLEPAGSFSSYNEQFF
>TRBV3-1/TRBV3-2|.|TRBJ1-2|.
TGTGCCAGCAGCCTCGGCGCAGCCTATGGCTACACCTTC
CASSLGAAYGYTF
>TRBV19|once|TRBJ2-7|TRBD1
TGTGCCAGTAGTATTGGTCCGGGACAGGGCACCTACGAGCAGTACTTC
CASSIGPGQGTYEQYF
>TRBV4-1|.|TRBJ1-3|TRBD1
TGCGCCAGCAGCCATAATGACAGGGACTCTGGAAACACCATATATTTT
CASSHNDRDSGNTIYF
>TRBV9|.|TRBJ2-5|TRBD1
TGTGCCAGCAGCGTAGGCTCCGGGACAGGGGGTTCGGAGACCCAGTACTTC
CASSVGSGTGGSETQYF
>TRBV4-1|.|TRBJ2-1|.
TGCGCCAGCAGCCTGGGGCAGAGCTCCTACAATGAGCAGTTCTTC
CASSLGQSSYNEQFF
>TRBV28|.|TRBJ2-5|TRBD1
TGTGCCAGCTGGAGGACAGGGAGGCGCCAAGAGACCCAGTACTTC
CASWRTGRRQETQYF
>TRBV6-6|.|TRBJ1-6|TRBD1
TGTGCCAGCAACCAACAGGGGCGTAATTCACCCCTCCACTTT
CASNQQGRNSPLHF
>TRBV30|.|TRBJ1-5|.
TGTGCCTGGAGGCCGGACTTAAATCAGCCCCAGCATTTT
CAWRPDLNQPQHF
>TRBV6-6|.|TRBJ1-2|TRBD1
TGTGCCACCCAGGGACAGGGGGCGTATGGCTACACCTTC
CATQGQGAYGYTF
>TRBV30|.|TRBJ1-4|TRBD1
TGTGCCTGGAGTCCCGCCCAGACAGGGGGTAAAAATGAAAAACTGTTTTTT
CAWSPAQTGGKNEKLFF
>TRBV7-8|few|TRBJ2-3|.
TGTGCCAGCAGCTTATCTCCAGACGCTACCACCCCAGATACGCAGTATTTT
CASSLSPDATTPDTQYF
>TRBV4-1|.|TRBJ2-7|.
TGCGCCAGCAGCCAAACCACAACCTACGAGCAGTACTTC
CASSQTTTYEQYF
>TRBV5-6|.|TRBJ1-2|.
TGTGCCAGCAGCTTCGCGGGGGTTAACTATGGCTACACCTTC
CASSFAGVNYGYTF
>TRBV6-2/TRBV6-3|.|TRBJ1-1|TRBD1
TGTGCCAGCAGTTATCATCGGACAGGGGGCCTGAACACTGAAGCTTTCTTT
CASSYHRTGGLNTEAFF
>TRBV7-8|.|TRBJ2-3|.
TGTGCCAGCAGCCAAAGGTGGGGAGATACGCAGTATTTT
CASSQRWGDTQYF
>TRBV7-6|.|TRBJ2-3|.
TGTGCCAGCAGCTTAGTAGCAGATACGCAGTATTTT
CASSLVADTQYF